This is a list of T cell receptor beta chains from one sample in a study of cytomegalovirus exposure and HLA in healthy donors. TCRdb keeps only in-frame clones here, not all; method: immunoSEQ multiplex PCR. The profile shows approximately 200,000 clones, 79% of them singletons. Material for sequencing was PBMCs. These receptors all stem from a girl aged 5 to 17 in good health and CMV-seropositive. Each CDR3 is given with its conserved first and last residue. The D gene is left open where the match is weak. Size values are once, few and many counts, or a class for expanded clones, and some rows have none.

j_call: TRBJ1-1
d_call: TRBD1
clone_size: -
v_call: TRBV5-8
cdr3_aa: CASSFRGRNTEAFF
cdr3_nt: TGTGCCAGCAGCTTCAGGGGGCGAAACACTGAAGCTTTCTTT

j_call: TRBJ2-7
d_call: TRBD2
clone_size: -
v_call: TRBV7-2
cdr3_aa: CASSSGTSDFLSSYEQYF
cdr3_nt: TGTGCCAGCAGCTCCGGGACTAGTGATTTCCTCAGCTCCTACGAGCAGTACTTC

j_call: TRBJ2-3
d_call: -
clone_size: -
v_call: TRBV6-5
cdr3_aa: CASSPAGATTDTQYF
cdr3_nt: TGTGCCAGCTCCCCGGCGGGGGCTACCACAGATACGCAGTATTTT

j_call: TRBJ2-1
d_call: TRBD1
clone_size: once
v_call: TRBV7-2
cdr3_aa: CASSLATGTLNYNEQFF
cdr3_nt: TGTGCCAGCAGCTTAGCGACAGGGACCCTAAATTACAATGAGCAGTTCTTC

j_call: TRBJ1-1
d_call: TRBD1
clone_size: -
v_call: TRBV5-4
cdr3_aa: CASRFGTGDFMNTEAFF
cdr3_nt: TGTGCCAGCAGATTCGGGACAGGAGACTTTATGAACACTGAAGCTTTCTTT

j_call: TRBJ2-7
d_call: -
clone_size: -
v_call: TRBV19
cdr3_aa: CASSMGGGGSYEQYF
cdr3_nt: TGTGCCAGTAGTATGGGGGGAGGTGGCTCCTACGAGCAGTACTTC

j_call: TRBJ1-1
d_call: TRBD1
clone_size: once
v_call: TRBV5-3
cdr3_aa: CARSISIDRDTEAFF
cdr3_nt: TGTGCCAGAAGCATCTCTATCGACAGGGACACTGAAGCTTTCTTT

j_call: TRBJ1-3
d_call: -
clone_size: once
v_call: TRBV5-1
cdr3_aa: CATSTGSGNTIYF
cdr3_nt: TGCGCCACCTCGACAGGCTCTGGAAACACCATATATTTT

j_call: TRBJ1-2
d_call: TRBD1
clone_size: -
v_call: TRBV29-1
cdr3_aa: CSVGGQSPSDYGYTF
cdr3_nt: TGCAGCGTTGGGGGACAGTCTCCGTCAGACTATGGCTACACCTTC

j_call: TRBJ2-3
d_call: -
clone_size: -
v_call: TRBV9
cdr3_aa: CASSVGDSRADTQYF
cdr3_nt: TGTGCCAGCAGCGTAGGGGATAGCAGGGCAGATACGCAGTATTTT

j_call: TRBJ2-5
d_call: -
clone_size: -
v_call: TRBV7-2
cdr3_aa: CASSLGGPETQYF
cdr3_nt: TGTGCCAGCAGCTTAGGTGGGCCAGAGACCCAGTACTTC

j_call: TRBJ2-4
d_call: TRBD1
clone_size: -
v_call: TRBV4-1
cdr3_aa: CASSPTGGFLYVQYF
cdr3_nt: TGCGCCAGCAGCCCTACAGGGGGATTCCTTTACGTTCAGTACTTC

j_call: TRBJ2-3
d_call: TRBD2
clone_size: few
v_call: TRBV6-1
cdr3_aa: CASWTSGGTRDTQYF
cdr3_nt: TGTGCCAGCTGGACTAGCGGGGGGACACGGGATACGCAGTATTTT

j_call: TRBJ1-6
d_call: TRBD1
clone_size: -
v_call: TRBV6-6
cdr3_aa: CASSLGQGVLHF
cdr3_nt: TGTGCCAGCAGTCTGGGACAGGGGGTCCTCCACTTT

j_call: TRBJ2-1
d_call: TRBD2
clone_size: -
v_call: TRBV7-2
cdr3_aa: CASSQLAGDRMTEQFF
cdr3_nt: TGTGCCAGCAGCCAACTAGCGGGGGACCGTATGACTGAGCAGTTCTTC

j_call: TRBJ2-5
d_call: TRBD2
clone_size: -
v_call: TRBV6-6
cdr3_aa: CASGASGGQETQYF
cdr3_nt: TGTGCCAGCGGGGCTAGCGGGGGCCAAGAGACCCAGTACTTC

j_call: TRBJ1-2
d_call: -
clone_size: -
v_call: TRBV4-2
cdr3_aa: CASSQEAGGYGYTF
cdr3_nt: TGTGCCAGCAGCCAAGAAGCTGGAGGCTATGGCTACACCTTC

j_call: TRBJ1-6
d_call: TRBD1
clone_size: -
v_call: TRBV5-1
cdr3_aa: CASSYRQGGSPLHF
cdr3_nt: TGCGCCAGCAGCTACCGACAGGGAGGTTCACCCCTCCACTTT

j_call: TRBJ1-1
d_call: TRBD1
clone_size: -
v_call: TRBV7-2
cdr3_aa: CASSLDTGVTEAFF
cdr3_nt: TGTGCCAGCAGCTTAGATACAGGGGTCACTGAAGCTTTCTTT

j_call: TRBJ2-2
d_call: TRBD1
clone_size: once
v_call: TRBV19
cdr3_aa: CASRIQPGQGDTGELFF
cdr3_nt: TGTGCCAGTAGGATTCAACCGGGACAGGGGGACACCGGGGAGCTGTTTTTT

j_call: TRBJ2-3
d_call: -
clone_size: few
v_call: TRBV11-2
cdr3_aa: CASSPITDTQYF
cdr3_nt: TGTGCCAGCAGCCCTATCACAGATACGCAGTATTTT

j_call: TRBJ2-7
d_call: -
clone_size: -
v_call: TRBV6-1
cdr3_aa: CASSGQGYLYEQYF
cdr3_nt: TGTGCCAGCAGTGGCCAGGGCTACCTCTACGAGCAGTACTTC

j_call: TRBJ1-6
d_call: -
clone_size: once
v_call: TRBV6-6
cdr3_aa: CASSRDTSLNSPLHF
cdr3_nt: TGTGCCAGCAGTCGCGACACGTCCCTTAATTCACCCCTCCACTTT

j_call: TRBJ2-2
d_call: -
clone_size: -
v_call: TRBV7-2
cdr3_aa: CASSPTPTGELFF
cdr3_nt: TGTGCCAGCAGTCCGACTCCGACCGGGGAGCTGTTTTTT

j_call: TRBJ2-7
d_call: -
clone_size: -
v_call: TRBV27
cdr3_aa: CASSPGQAYEQYF
cdr3_nt: TGTGCCAGCAGTCCCGGACAAGCCTACGAGCAGTACTTC

j_call: TRBJ2-1
d_call: -
clone_size: -
v_call: TRBV4-3
cdr3_aa: CASSQAGSYNEQFF
cdr3_nt: TGCGCCAGCAGCCAAGCCGGTTCATACAATGAGCAGTTCTTC

j_call: TRBJ2-4
d_call: TRBD1
clone_size: -
v_call: TRBV7-9
cdr3_aa: CASSLGPQGADIQYF
cdr3_nt: TGTGCCAGCAGCTTAGGGCCTCAGGGGGCGGACATTCAGTACTTC

j_call: TRBJ2-3
d_call: -
clone_size: -
v_call: TRBV11-2
cdr3_aa: CASSPGWPYTQYF
cdr3_nt: TGTGCCAGCAGCCCCGGGTGGCCCTATACGCAGTATTTT

j_call: TRBJ2-7
d_call: -
clone_size: -
v_call: TRBV2
cdr3_aa: CASTKDSYEQYF
cdr3_nt: TGTGCCAGCACCAAGGACAGTTACGAGCAGTACTTC

j_call: TRBJ2-1
d_call: TRBD1
clone_size: few
v_call: TRBV5-1
cdr3_aa: CASSPGQGAYNEQFF
cdr3_nt: TGCGCCAGCAGCCCGGGACAGGGAGCATACAATGAGCAGTTCTTC

j_call: TRBJ2-1
d_call: TRBD2
clone_size: -
v_call: TRBV4-3
cdr3_aa: CASSQDLLAGPSSYNEQFF
cdr3_nt: TGCGCCAGCAGCCAAGATCTACTAGCGGGGCCGAGCTCCTACAATGAGCAGTTCTTC

j_call: TRBJ2-2
d_call: TRBD2
clone_size: once
v_call: TRBV10-2
cdr3_aa: CASTKRTSLTGELFF
cdr3_nt: TGCGCCAGCACCAAAAGGACTAGTTTAACCGGGGAGCTGTTTTTT

j_call: TRBJ2-3
d_call: TRBD2
clone_size: few
v_call: TRBV11-3
cdr3_aa: CASSFPGLAGAYTQYF
cdr3_nt: TGTGCCAGCAGCTTTCCCGGACTAGCGGGGGCCTATACGCAGTATTTT

j_call: TRBJ1-5
d_call: -
clone_size: -
v_call: TRBV4-2
cdr3_aa: CASSQGNGQSNQPQHF
cdr3_nt: TGTGCCAGCAGCCAAGGTAACGGACAATCCAATCAGCCCCAGCATTTT

j_call: TRBJ1-2
d_call: TRBD1
clone_size: -
v_call: TRBV7-9
cdr3_aa: CASSLGQGAYGYTF
cdr3_nt: TGTGCCAGCAGCTTGGGACAGGGGGCATATGGCTACACCTTC

j_call: TRBJ1-4
d_call: -
clone_size: -
v_call: TRBV6-1
cdr3_aa: CASSPLGGTNEKLFF
cdr3_nt: TGTGCCAGCAGCCCCTTGGGGGGAACTAATGAAAAACTGTTTTTT

j_call: TRBJ1-5
d_call: -
clone_size: -
v_call: TRBV9
cdr3_aa: CASGAGNQPQHF
cdr3_nt: TGTGCCAGCGGCGCAGGGAATCAGCCCCAGCATTTT

j_call: TRBJ2-7
d_call: -
clone_size: -
v_call: TRBV7-9
cdr3_aa: CASSFSGAQEQYF
cdr3_nt: TGTGCCAGCAGCTTTTCAGGGGCTCAGGAGCAGTACTTC

j_call: TRBJ1-2
d_call: -
clone_size: -
v_call: TRBV6-6
cdr3_aa: CASNQGGGMAGYTF
cdr3_nt: TGTGCCAGCAATCAAGGGGGGGGAATGGCTGGCTACACCTTC

j_call: TRBJ2-5
d_call: -
clone_size: -
v_call: TRBV7-9
cdr3_aa: CASSPGPTGIQETQYF
cdr3_nt: TGTGCCAGCAGCCCTGGACCTACAGGAATCCAAGAGACCCAGTACTTC

j_call: TRBJ1-2
d_call: TRBD1
clone_size: -
v_call: TRBV7-2
cdr3_aa: CASSFPGTGGHGYTF
cdr3_nt: TGTGCCAGCAGCTTTCCCGGGACAGGGGGACATGGCTACACCTTC

j_call: TRBJ1-1
d_call: TRBD1
clone_size: -
v_call: TRBV6-6
cdr3_aa: CASSLLGQGVGEAFF
cdr3_nt: TGTGCCAGCAGCCTTTTGGGACAGGGGGTTGGTGAAGCTTTCTTT

j_call: TRBJ1-6
d_call: TRBD1
clone_size: -
v_call: TRBV5-1
cdr3_aa: CASSGGQGAYSPLHF
cdr3_nt: TGCGCCAGCAGCGGCGGACAGGGGGCCTATTCACCCCTCCACTTT

j_call: TRBJ2-3
d_call: TRBD2
clone_size: -
v_call: TRBV6-1
cdr3_aa: CASSVAHGGISTDTQYF
cdr3_nt: TGTGCCAGCAGTGTGGCCCACGGGGGGATCTCCACAGATACGCAGTATTTT

j_call: TRBJ2-5
d_call: TRBD1
clone_size: few
v_call: TRBV7-9
cdr3_aa: CAMRGGSMETQYF
cdr3_nt: TGTGCTATGCGAGGGGGCTCGATGGAGACCCAGTACTTC

j_call: TRBJ2-1
d_call: -
clone_size: -
v_call: TRBV12-2
cdr3_aa: CASRQSLVLNEQFF
cdr3_nt: TGTGCAAGTCGCCAGAGCCTAGTCCTCAATGAGCAGTTCTTC

j_call: TRBJ1-2
d_call: -
clone_size: -
v_call: TRBV10-2
cdr3_aa: CASSSGGAYGYTF
cdr3_nt: TGCGCCAGCAGCTCAGGTGGCGCCTATGGCTACACCTTC

j_call: TRBJ2-4
d_call: TRBD1
clone_size: -
v_call: TRBV27
cdr3_aa: CASSPLVGQGNLAKNIQYF
cdr3_nt: TGTGCCAGCAGTCCCCTGGTGGGACAGGGAAATCTAGCCAAAAACATTCAGTACTTC

j_call: TRBJ2-5
d_call: TRBD2
clone_size: -
v_call: TRBV9
cdr3_aa: CASQRLAGLQETQYF
cdr3_nt: TGTGCCAGCCAAAGACTAGCGGGGTTACAAGAGACCCAGTACTTC